The rows below give T cell receptor beta chains drawn from one sample of a study of vaccination and CD4 T cells after COVID-19. MiXCR, applied by TCRdb to the PCR reads, yields one record per CDR3 protein. The sample lists 20,000 or so distinct CDR3 sequences; 45% to 60% were seen once. Antigen specificity for these receptors is unknown. The specimen sequenced was CD4+ T cells from blood, cultured in vitro. All receptors derive from a human donor who had recovered from COVID-19. CDR3s include the opening cysteine and the closing phenylalanine or tryptophan. D genes are given only for firm matches. Size tells how often a clone was seen (once, few, many) or the class of an expanded clone, and some rows leave it out.

V gene: TRBV2
J gene: TRBJ1-1
D gene: -
clone size: few
CDR3 DNA: TGTGCCAGCAGCAAGCACCTCGGGAACACTGAAGCTTTCTTT
CDR3 protein: CASSKHLGNTEAFF

V gene: TRBV18
J gene: TRBJ1-1
D gene: TRBD1
clone size: few
CDR3 DNA: TGTGCCAGCCTGTCGACAGGGCAGACTGAAGCTTTCTTT
CDR3 protein: CASLSTGQTEAFF

V gene: TRBV19
J gene: TRBJ2-1
D gene: TRBD2
clone size: few
CDR3 DNA: TGTGCCAGTAGTTCCCCACTAGCGGGAGGGCTGGGTGAGCAGTTCTTC
CDR3 protein: CASSSPLAGGLGEQFF

V gene: TRBV2
J gene: TRBJ2-5
D gene: TRBD1
clone size: -
CDR3 DNA: TGTGCCAGCAGTGGAGGGGGCAAAGAGACCCAGTACTTC
CDR3 protein: CASSGGGKETQYF

V gene: TRBV20-1
J gene: TRBJ1-4
D gene: TRBD1
clone size: few
CDR3 DNA: TGCAGTGCCGGGGACAGGGGAGCTGAAAAACTGTTTTTT
CDR3 protein: CSAGDRGAEKLFF

V gene: TRBV6-2/TRBV6-3
J gene: TRBJ2-5
D gene: TRBD1
clone size: -
CDR3 DNA: TGTGCCAGCAGAAACAGGGGGAAGCGGGAAGAGACCCAGTACTTC
CDR3 protein: CASRNRGKREETQYF

V gene: TRBV20-1
J gene: TRBJ2-1
D gene: -
clone size: -
CDR3 DNA: TGCAGTGCTGTTCCCCGGGAGTCCCTCTCCTACAATGAGCAGTTCTTC
CDR3 protein: CSAVPRESLSYNEQFF

V gene: TRBV29-1
J gene: TRBJ2-3
D gene: TRBD1
clone size: -
CDR3 DNA: TGCAGCGTTGACCAGGGGGGCACAGATACGCAGTATTTT
CDR3 protein: CSVDQGGTDTQYF

V gene: TRBV7-9
J gene: TRBJ1-5
D gene: -
clone size: few
CDR3 DNA: TGTGCCAGCAGCTCGGGGGGGAATGGCAATCAGCCCCAGCATTTT
CDR3 protein: CASSSGGNGNQPQHF

V gene: TRBV2
J gene: TRBJ1-6
D gene: -
clone size: few
CDR3 DNA: TGTGCCAGCAGTGAAGCGACAGGTCGTTCACCCCTCCACTTT
CDR3 protein: CASSEATGRSPLHF

V gene: TRBV5-8
J gene: TRBJ1-3
D gene: -
clone size: -
CDR3 DNA: TGTGCCAGCAGCTCCGGGTCTTACTCGGGAAACACCATATATTTT
CDR3 protein: CASSSGSYSGNTIYF

V gene: TRBV5-8
J gene: TRBJ1-2
D gene: TRBD1
clone size: -
CDR3 DNA: TGTGCCAGCAGCGGCGGGACAGGGAGGATTCATGGCTACACCTTC
CDR3 protein: CASSGGTGRIHGYTF

V gene: TRBV4-2
J gene: TRBJ2-7
D gene: -
clone size: -
CDR3 DNA: TGTGCCAGCAGCCGTGGAGGGCCTGACTACGAGCAGTACTTC
CDR3 protein: CASSRGGPDYEQYF

V gene: TRBV12-3/TRBV12-4
J gene: TRBJ2-7
D gene: -
clone size: -
CDR3 DNA: TGTGCCAGCAGCCTGACAGGACCGACGCAGTACTTC
CDR3 protein: CASSLTGPTQYF

V gene: TRBV6-1
J gene: TRBJ1-1
D gene: -
clone size: -
CDR3 DNA: TGTGCCATTGCCGCCGGGGAGGACACTGAAGCTTTCTTT
CDR3 protein: CAIAAGEDTEAFF

V gene: TRBV15
J gene: TRBJ1-2
D gene: -
clone size: few
CDR3 DNA: TGTGCCACCAGCAGAGAATTCACTGATGCCTCCTATGGCTACACCTTC
CDR3 protein: CATSREFTDASYGYTF

V gene: TRBV12-3/TRBV12-4
J gene: TRBJ1-6
D gene: -
clone size: few
CDR3 DNA: TGTGCCAGCAGCAAGGGACCCTATAATTCACCCCTCCACTTT
CDR3 protein: CASSKGPYNSPLHF

V gene: TRBV5-1
J gene: TRBJ1-2
D gene: -
clone size: -
CDR3 DNA: TGCGCCAGCAGCTTGGCCTTCGACCTCTATGGCTACACCTTC
CDR3 protein: CASSLAFDLYGYTF

V gene: TRBV28
J gene: TRBJ1-1
D gene: -
clone size: -
CDR3 DNA: TGTGCCAGCAGTTCCGGGACCCGGGGCATGAACACTGAAGCTTTCTTT
CDR3 protein: CASSSGTRGMNTEAFF

V gene: TRBV5-1
J gene: TRBJ1-1
D gene: -
clone size: -
CDR3 DNA: TGCGCCAGCAGCTTCCAGGGCGACACTGAAGCTTTCTTT
CDR3 protein: CASSFQGDTEAFF

V gene: TRBV12-3/TRBV12-4
J gene: TRBJ1-4
D gene: -
clone size: -
CDR3 DNA: TGTGCCAGCAGTTTATTGGGGGCGGGGGAAAAACTGTTTTTT
CDR3 protein: CASSLLGAGEKLFF

V gene: TRBV5-4
J gene: TRBJ2-2
D gene: -
clone size: -
CDR3 DNA: TGTGCCAGCAGCTTGGAACAGGGTCCGAACACCGGGGAGCTGTTTTTT
CDR3 protein: CASSLEQGPNTGELFF

V gene: TRBV6-1
J gene: TRBJ2-5
D gene: -
clone size: -
CDR3 DNA: TGTGCCAGCAGACCCGCTTTGGGAGCCTGGGGGGAGACCCAGTACTTC
CDR3 protein: CASRPALGAWGETQYF

V gene: TRBV6-1
J gene: TRBJ1-2
D gene: -
clone size: few
CDR3 DNA: TGTGCCAGCAGATTATCAGGGCCTCCTAACTATGGCTACACCTTC
CDR3 protein: CASRLSGPPNYGYTF

V gene: TRBV7-3
J gene: TRBJ2-2
D gene: -
clone size: few
CDR3 DNA: TGTGCCAGCAGCCCGCTCCCCAGTACCGGGGAGCTGTTTTTT
CDR3 protein: CASSPLPSTGELFF

V gene: TRBV5-1
J gene: TRBJ2-1
D gene: -
clone size: -
CDR3 DNA: TGCGCCAGCAGCGGGGTTCCTAGCCTGGACAATGAGCAGTTCTTC
CDR3 protein: CASSGVPSLDNEQFF

V gene: TRBV20-1
J gene: TRBJ2-7
D gene: -
clone size: -
CDR3 DNA: TGCAGTGCTAGAGACCCGGGGCAGAACTACGAGCAGTACTTC
CDR3 protein: CSARDPGQNYEQYF

V gene: TRBV21-1
J gene: TRBJ2-2
D gene: -
clone size: few
CDR3 DNA: TGCCGAGGGACAGCCAGTCCTACCGGGGAGCTGTTTTTT
CDR3 protein: CRGTASPTGELFF

V gene: TRBV29-1
J gene: TRBJ1-6
D gene: -
clone size: -
CDR3 DNA: TGCAGCGTTGAAACGGGCCGCGGGTCCCTCCACTTT
CDR3 protein: CSVETGRGSLHF

V gene: TRBV6-2/TRBV6-3
J gene: TRBJ1-1
D gene: -
clone size: -
CDR3 DNA: TGTGCCAGTCTATATGGAGGGGCGGCTGGGAACACTGAAGCTTTCTTT
CDR3 protein: CASLYGGAAGNTEAFF

V gene: TRBV6-1
J gene: TRBJ2-3
D gene: TRBD2
clone size: -
CDR3 DNA: TGTGCCAGCAGGCCTAGCGGGAGGGTTGATACGCAGTATTTT
CDR3 protein: CASRPSGRVDTQYF

V gene: TRBV4-1
J gene: TRBJ2-3
D gene: TRBD2
clone size: -
CDR3 DNA: TGCGCCAGCAGCCAAGAAAGGGGGGGACTAGCGGGAGCGTTAGATACGCAGTATTTT
CDR3 protein: CASSQERGGLAGALDTQYF

V gene: TRBV24-1
J gene: TRBJ2-3
D gene: TRBD1
clone size: -
CDR3 DNA: TGTGCCACCAGTGACAGGACAGGAGCTAGCACAGATACGCAGTATTTT
CDR3 protein: CATSDRTGASTDTQYF

V gene: TRBV7-3
J gene: TRBJ2-7
D gene: TRBD1
clone size: -
CDR3 DNA: TGTGCCAGCAGCTTATCGAGGACAGGGGTCTACGAGCAGTACTTC
CDR3 protein: CASSLSRTGVYEQYF

V gene: TRBV20-1
J gene: TRBJ1-5
D gene: TRBD1
clone size: few
CDR3 DNA: TGCAGTGCTAGAACAGGGACAGAGTATCAGCCCCAGCATTTT
CDR3 protein: CSARTGTEYQPQHF

V gene: TRBV4-3
J gene: TRBJ2-2
D gene: -
clone size: -
CDR3 DNA: TGCGCCAGCAGCCAAGAGGAGGCCGGGGAGCTGTTTTTT
CDR3 protein: CASSQEEAGELFF

V gene: TRBV5-1
J gene: TRBJ2-5
D gene: -
clone size: once
CDR3 DNA: TGCGCCAGCAGCTTGGCAAACAGGGATTGGGAGACCCAGTACTTC
CDR3 protein: CASSLANRDWETQYF

V gene: TRBV7-3
J gene: TRBJ1-1
D gene: TRBD1
clone size: -
CDR3 DNA: TGTGCCAGCAGCCCGACAGGGTCTCACGAAGCTTTCTTT
CDR3 protein: CASSPTGSHEAFF

V gene: TRBV6-1
J gene: TRBJ1-1
D gene: -
clone size: -
CDR3 DNA: TGTGCCAGCAGTAAATACAGAGACACTGAAGCTTTCTTT
CDR3 protein: CASSKYRDTEAFF

V gene: TRBV29-1
J gene: TRBJ2-3
D gene: TRBD1
clone size: -
CDR3 DNA: TGCAGCGCCGCGGACAGGGCAGATACGCAGTATTTT
CDR3 protein: CSAADRADTQYF

V gene: TRBV7-3
J gene: TRBJ2-5
D gene: -
clone size: -
CDR3 DNA: TGTGCCAGCAGCTCGCTCGGGGGAGGAGAGACCCAGTACTTC
CDR3 protein: CASSSLGGGETQYF

V gene: TRBV12-3/TRBV12-4
J gene: TRBJ2-7
D gene: -
clone size: -
CDR3 DNA: TGTGCCAGCAGTTTAGTGAATAACCACGAGCAGTACTTC
CDR3 protein: CASSLVNNHEQYF

V gene: TRBV6-1
J gene: TRBJ1-2
D gene: -
clone size: few
CDR3 DNA: TGTGCCAGCAGTCGGTTTTTCGGGACGACCCGCGGCTACACCTTC
CDR3 protein: CASSRFFGTTRGYTF

V gene: TRBV2
J gene: TRBJ1-3
D gene: TRBD1
clone size: -
CDR3 DNA: TGTGCCAGCAACCGAGACAGGGCTGAAAACACCATATATTTT
CDR3 protein: CASNRDRAENTIYF

V gene: TRBV18
J gene: TRBJ1-2
D gene: -
clone size: -
CDR3 DNA: TGTGCCAGCTCGCAAGACCTCTATGGCTACACCTTC
CDR3 protein: CASSQDLYGYTF

V gene: TRBV20-1
J gene: TRBJ2-5
D gene: -
clone size: -
CDR3 DNA: TGCAGTGCTTGGACCTCAGGGGAGCAAGAGACCCAGTACTTC
CDR3 protein: CSAWTSGEQETQYF

V gene: TRBV27
J gene: TRBJ1-2
D gene: TRBD1
clone size: -
CDR3 DNA: TGTGCCAGCAGTTCAATAGACGGACAGGGGTATGGCTACACCTTC
CDR3 protein: CASSSIDGQGYGYTF

V gene: TRBV18
J gene: TRBJ1-1
D gene: TRBD1
clone size: -
CDR3 DNA: TGTGCCAGCTCACCCGGGAGCAGGGGGCGAACTGAAGCTTTCTTT
CDR3 protein: CASSPGSRGRTEAFF

V gene: TRBV6-1
J gene: TRBJ2-7
D gene: -
clone size: -
CDR3 DNA: TGTGCCAGCAGGAAGGACACATATTACGAGCAGTACTTC
CDR3 protein: CASRKDTYYEQYF

V gene: TRBV7-2
J gene: TRBJ2-1
D gene: -
clone size: once
CDR3 DNA: TGTGCCAGCAGCCCAGGGGTCGCCTACAATGAGCAGTTCTTC
CDR3 protein: CASSPGVAYNEQFF

V gene: TRBV12-5
J gene: TRBJ2-3
D gene: -
clone size: -
CDR3 DNA: TGTGCTAGTGGTCTAGGGAGTGGGGGCACAGATACGCAGTATTTT
CDR3 protein: CASGLGSGGTDTQYF